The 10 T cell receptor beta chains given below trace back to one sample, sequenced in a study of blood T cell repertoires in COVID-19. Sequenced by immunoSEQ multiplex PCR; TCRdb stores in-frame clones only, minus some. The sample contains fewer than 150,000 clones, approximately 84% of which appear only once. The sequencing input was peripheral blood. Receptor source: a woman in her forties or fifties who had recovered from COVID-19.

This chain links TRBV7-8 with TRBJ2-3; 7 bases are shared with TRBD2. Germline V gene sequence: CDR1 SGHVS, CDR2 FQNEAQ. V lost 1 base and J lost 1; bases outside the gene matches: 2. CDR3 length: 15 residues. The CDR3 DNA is TGTGCCAGCAGCTTAGGGCTAGCGGGCACAGATACGCAGTATTTT. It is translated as CASSLGLAGTDTQYF.

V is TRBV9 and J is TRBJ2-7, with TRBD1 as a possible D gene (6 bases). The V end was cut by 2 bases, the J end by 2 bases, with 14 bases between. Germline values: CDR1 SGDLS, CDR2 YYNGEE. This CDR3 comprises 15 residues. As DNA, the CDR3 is TGTGCCAGCAGCGTGGGTGGGACAACCACCTACGAGCAGTACTTC. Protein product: CASSVGGTTTYEQYF.

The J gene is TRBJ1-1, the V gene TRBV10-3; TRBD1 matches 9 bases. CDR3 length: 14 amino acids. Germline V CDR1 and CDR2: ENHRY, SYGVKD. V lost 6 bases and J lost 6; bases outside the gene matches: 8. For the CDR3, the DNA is TGTGCCATCAGGGACTTAGGACAGGGGCCTGAAGCTTTCTTT. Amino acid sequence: CAIRDLGQGPEAFF.

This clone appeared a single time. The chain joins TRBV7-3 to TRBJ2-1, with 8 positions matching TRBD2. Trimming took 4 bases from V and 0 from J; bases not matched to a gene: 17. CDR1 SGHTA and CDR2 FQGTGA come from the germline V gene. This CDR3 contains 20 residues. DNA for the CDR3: TGTGCCAGCAGCTCCCCCCGGGCGGGGGGCCTCACTAGCTCCTACAATGAGCAGTTCTTC. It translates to CASSSPRAGGLTSSYNEQFF.

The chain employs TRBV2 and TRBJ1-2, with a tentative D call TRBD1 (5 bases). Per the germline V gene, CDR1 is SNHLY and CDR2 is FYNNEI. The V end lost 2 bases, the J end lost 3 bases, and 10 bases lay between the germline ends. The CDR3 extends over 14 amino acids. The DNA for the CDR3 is TGTGCCAGCAGTGAAAGAGGCAGGGACTATGGCTACACCTTC. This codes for CASSERGRDYGYTF.

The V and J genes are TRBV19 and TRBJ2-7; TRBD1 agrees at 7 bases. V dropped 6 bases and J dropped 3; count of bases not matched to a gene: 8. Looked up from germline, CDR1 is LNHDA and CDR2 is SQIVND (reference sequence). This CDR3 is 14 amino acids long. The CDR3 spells CASSVRTGRYEQYF. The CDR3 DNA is TGTGCCAGTAGCGTTAGGACAGGACGCTACGAGCAGTACTTC.

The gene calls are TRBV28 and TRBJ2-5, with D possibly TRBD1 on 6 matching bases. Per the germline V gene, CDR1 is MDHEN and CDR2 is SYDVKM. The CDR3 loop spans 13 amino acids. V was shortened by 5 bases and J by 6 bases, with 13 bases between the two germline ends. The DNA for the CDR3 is TGTGCCAGCAGTGTACAGGGCGCGCAGACCCAGTACTTC. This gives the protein CASSVQGAQTQYF.

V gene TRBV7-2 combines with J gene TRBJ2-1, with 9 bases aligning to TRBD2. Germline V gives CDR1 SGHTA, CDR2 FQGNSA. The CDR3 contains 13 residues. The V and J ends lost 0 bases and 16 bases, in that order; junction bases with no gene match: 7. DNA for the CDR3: TGTGCCAGCAGCTTAGCCGGGACTAGCCTTTTTTTCTTC. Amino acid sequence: CASSLAGTSLFFF.

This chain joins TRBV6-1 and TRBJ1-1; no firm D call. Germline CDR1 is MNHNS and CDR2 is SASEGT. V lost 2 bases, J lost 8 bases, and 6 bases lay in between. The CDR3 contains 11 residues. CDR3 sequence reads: CASSEWREAFF. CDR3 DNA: TGTGCCAGCAGTGAATGGAGAGAAGCTTTCTTT.

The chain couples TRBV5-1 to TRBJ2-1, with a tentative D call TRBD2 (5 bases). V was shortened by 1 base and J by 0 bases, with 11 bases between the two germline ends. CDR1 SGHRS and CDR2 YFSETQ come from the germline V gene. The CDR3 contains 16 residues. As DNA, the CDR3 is TGCGCCAGCAGCTTGACCGGGGTAATCTCCTACAATGAGCAGTTCTTC. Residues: CASSLTGVISYNEQFF.